The present entry profiles one TCR beta chain with its context. TCRdb re-analysed the 5' RACE reads in MiXCR, keeping a single row per CDR3 protein. The sample lists around 53,000 distinct CDR3 sequences; about 6.6% were seen once. This entry is derived from a study of T cells after yellow fever vaccination. Overall study context: Low-cell-number fractions underwent preparation using SMART-Seq v4 Ultra Low Input. Study outcomes and limitations: Boosting was followed by the reappearance of most primary-vaccination clones (about 97% CD4, 88% CD8). Only a small proportion of the clonotypes turned up in both the CD4 and the CD8 compartments, likely arising from convergent recombination. The secondary response was weaker, and its peak arrived faster, on day 5 versus 15.

CDR1 LGHNA and CDR2 YNFKEQ come from the germline V gene. The V and J ends lost 3 bases and 3 bases, in that order; junction bases with no gene match: 6. CDR3 length: 16 residues. The chain combines TRBV4-2 with TRBJ1-2, with TRBD1 matching 11 bases. The sequencing here drew on CD8+ T cells not binding an NS4B(214-222) dextramer, sorted from PBMCs, taken roughly 45 days after the first yellow fever vaccination. The TCR comes from a man aged 18 to 29 who received the YFV17D yellow fever vaccine. Here the CDR3 DNA reads TGTGCCAGCAGCCAGGGCTGGACAGGGGGCGACTATGGCTACACCTTC. Its translation: CASSQGWTGGDYGYTF.